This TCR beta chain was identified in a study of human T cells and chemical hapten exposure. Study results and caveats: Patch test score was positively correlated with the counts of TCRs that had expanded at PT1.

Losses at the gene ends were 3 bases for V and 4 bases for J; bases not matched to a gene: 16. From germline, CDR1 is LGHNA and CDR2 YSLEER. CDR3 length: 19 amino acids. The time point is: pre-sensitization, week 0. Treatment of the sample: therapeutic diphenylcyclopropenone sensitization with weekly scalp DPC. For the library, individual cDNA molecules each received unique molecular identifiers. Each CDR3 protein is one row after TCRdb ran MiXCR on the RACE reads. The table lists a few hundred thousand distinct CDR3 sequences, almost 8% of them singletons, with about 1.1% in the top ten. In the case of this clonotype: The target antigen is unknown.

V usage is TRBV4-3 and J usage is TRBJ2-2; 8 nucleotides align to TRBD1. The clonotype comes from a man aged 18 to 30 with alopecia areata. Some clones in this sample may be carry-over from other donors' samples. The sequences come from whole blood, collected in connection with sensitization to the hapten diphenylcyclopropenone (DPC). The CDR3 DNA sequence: TGCGCCAGCAGCCATTCTTTATTATGGACAGGGCTGAGCACCGGGGAGCTGTTTTTT. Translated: CASSHSLLWTGLSTGELFF.